The 22 T cell receptor beta chains given below trace back to one sample, sequenced in a study of T cell clonotyping in hematopoietic cell transplantation. Generated by immunoSEQ multiplex PCR, the TCRdb table keeps only in-frame clones and is missing some. Counted here are around 25,000 clones, more than 90% occurring once; the ten biggest clones make up less than 1.5%. What was sequenced was peripheral blood mononuclear cells. The receptors shown here come from a man aged 45-60 years in good health. Some clones in this sample may be carry-over from other donors' samples.

The V gene is TRBV7-9, the J gene TRBJ1-2; 7 bases fit TRBD1. The CDR3 runs 15 residues. The trim removed 5 bases at V and 8 bases at J, leaving 14 bases unmatched. Germline assignment: CDR1 SEHNR and CDR2 FQNEAQ (reference sequence). Here the CDR3 reads CASSLTGAKLSGYTF. In DNA, the CDR3 is TGTGCCAGCAGCCTAACAGGGGCGAAGTTGTCGGGCTACACCTTC.

The V call is TRBV6-5, the J call TRBJ1-2; weak D call: TRBD1 (5 bases). CDR1 and CDR2 from the germline V gene are MNHEY and SVGAGI. Trimming took 6 bases from V and 8 from J, leaving 13 bases between them. This CDR3 spans 12 amino acids. Here the CDR3 DNA reads TGTGCCAGCAGCCGCGGGGGAGAAGGCTACACCTTC. Translating gives CASSRGGEGYTF.

The V and J genes are TRBV2 and TRBJ1-1, with D possibly matching TRBD1 (5 bases). Germline CDR1 reads SNHLY; CDR2 reads FYNNEI. CDR3 length: 13 amino acids. Trimming took 7 bases from V and 1 from J, leaving 10 bases between them. The CDR3 loop reads CASTRGPNTEAFF. The CDR3 DNA follows: TGTGCCAGCACTAGGGGCCCGAACACTGAAGCTTTCTTT.

The V call is TRBV11-1, the J call TRBJ1-2, with D tentatively TRBD1 (5 bases). Trimming removed 5 bases from V and 8 bases from J, with 15 bases in between. Germline CDR1 is SGHAT and CDR2 is FQDESV (reference sequence). This CDR3 has 13 residues. The CDR3 coding sequence is TGTGCCAGCAGCCGACTAGGTGGGGACGGCTACACCTTC. Its translation: CASSRLGGDGYTF.

This clone was counted only a few times. The chain recombines TRBV30 with TRBJ1-2, with 7 bases lining up with TRBD1. The germline CDR1 and CDR2 sequences are GTSNPN and SVGIG (reference sequence). V shed 3 bases and J 4 bases; nucleotides not matched to a gene: 5. CDR3 size: 13 residues. The CDR3 nucleotides read TGTGCCTGGAGAACGACAGGGTCCTATGGCTACACCTTC. It yields the protein CAWRTTGSYGYTF. Combining the CDR3 with reference TRBV30 and TRBJ1-2 gives the whole variable domain SQTIHQWPATLVQPVGSPLSLECTVEGTSNPNLYWYRQAAGRGLQLLFYSVGIGQISSEVPQNLSASRPQDRQFILSSKKLLLSDSGFYLCAWRTTGSYGYTFGSGTRLTVV.

The chain combines TRBV9 with TRBJ1-3, with D possibly matching TRBD1 (5 bases). V gave up 3 bases and J gave up 3 bases, with 13 bases separating them. The CDR3 loop spans 15 amino acids. Germline lookup yields CDR1 SGDLS and CDR2 YYNGEE. The CDR3 spells CASSARGSSGNTIYF. The CDR3 bases are TGTGCCAGCAGCGCCCGGGGGTCGAGTGGAAACACCATATATTTT.

The chain joins TRBV27 to TRBJ1-4; the D gene is possibly TRBD1 (5 bases). V lost 7 bases and J 0 bases, leaving 9 bases between the germline ends. This CDR3 region has 14 residues. Per the germline V gene, CDR1 is MNHEY and CDR2 is SMNVEV (reference sequence). The chain's CDR3 is CASKQGATNEKLFF. DNA for the CDR3: TGTGCCAGCAAGCAAGGGGCAACTAATGAAAAACTGTTTTTT.

V is TRBV4-3 and J is TRBJ1-1; tentative D call: TRBD1 (5 bases). Trimming removed 1 base at V and 2 bases at J, with 17 bases between. Germline V gene sequence: CDR1 LGHNA, CDR2 YSLEER. This CDR3 contains 17 residues. CDR3 loop: CASSQAPVGGLNTEAFF. The CDR3 region has the DNA TGCGCCAGCAGCCAAGCCCCTGTGGGGGGTCTAAACACTGAAGCTTTCTTT.

This chain joins TRBV11-2 and TRBJ1-3, with a tentative D call TRBD1 (5 bases). Trimming cost V 6 bases and J 0 bases, with 12 bases left between them. Per germline, CDR1 SGHAT and CDR2 FQNNGV. CDR3 length equals 15 residues. The CDR3 coding sequence is TGTGCCAGCAGTCGGGGGGGGAGCTCTGGAAACACCATATATTTT. Translation gives CASSRGGSSGNTIYF.

The rearrangement uses TRBV5-1 and TRBJ2-3; TRBD1 is a possible D gene (5 bases). V was clipped by 3 bases and J by 0 bases, with 8 bases between them. Germline V gene lookup returns CDR1 SGHRS and CDR2 YFSETQ. CDR3 length: 14 amino acids. CDR3 residues: CASSSTASTDTQYF. The CDR3 DNA follows: TGCGCCAGCAGCTCGACAGCTAGCACAGATACGCAGTATTTT.

The chain employs TRBV6-1 and TRBJ1-1, with D perhaps matching TRBD1 (6 bases). Germline V gives CDR1 MNHNS, CDR2 SASEGT. Trimming shortened V by 8 bases and J by 1 base, and 14 bases separated the two germline ends. CDR3 length: 14 residues. Written as DNA, the CDR3 is TGTGCCAGCGATTACAGGGCTCCGAACACTGAAGCTTTCTTT. Translating gives CASDYRAPNTEAFF.

The chain carries TRBV5-1 and TRBJ1-2; 9 bases map to TRBD1. V shed 1 base, J shed 6 bases, and the junction held 7 bases outside the gene matches. Germline V gene data show CDR1 as SGHRS and CDR2 as YFSETQ. The CDR3 is 15 amino acids. The CDR3 nucleotides read TGCGCCAGCAGCTTGTTGGCGACAGGGGGTGATGGCTACACCTTC. It codes for CASSLLATGGDGYTF.

This clone is a singleton in its sample. The chain couples TRBV5-6 to TRBJ2-3; D gene ambiguous. The CDR3 has 12 amino acids. The V end was cut by 3 bases, the J end by 5 bases, with 7 bases between. Per the germline V gene, CDR1 is SGHDT and CDR2 is YYEEEE. The CDR3 protein is CASSSLGDTQYF. The CDR3 nucleotides read TGTGCCAGCAGCTCCCTCGGAGATACGCAGTATTTT.

This clone turned up a few times. V gene TRBV9 combines with J gene TRBJ2-7; D is unclear. From germline, CDR1 is SGDLS and CDR2 YYNGEE. This CDR3 region has 14 residues. V lost 0 bases, J lost 0 bases, and 7 bases lay in between. The CDR3 region is CASSVGSGSYEQYF. The CDR3 nucleotides read TGTGCCAGCAGCGTAGGGTCGGGCTCCTACGAGCAGTACTTC.

This rearrangement joins TRBV6-5 to TRBJ1-6; D is undetermined. Germline V CDR1 and CDR2: MNHEY, SVGAGI. CDR3 length: 15 residues. V dropped 5 bases and J dropped 3 bases, with 11 bases sitting between them. The CDR3 sequence: CASSTSSSYNSPLHF. The CDR3 nucleotides read TGTGCCAGCAGTACCTCCAGCAGCTATAATTCACCCCTCCACTTT.

The genes are TRBV5-8 and TRBJ1-1; TRBD1 agrees at 7 bases. Trimming cost V 4 bases and J 3 bases; bases outside gene matches: 6. This CDR3 contains 14 residues. CDR1 and CDR2 from the germline V gene are SGHTS and YDEGEE. CDR3 bases: TGTGCCAGCAGCGGCTCAGGGGGATACACTGAAGCTTTCTTT. Residues: CASSGSGGYTEAFF.

V gene TRBV30 combines with J gene TRBJ1-6; 12 nucleotides align to TRBD1. This CDR3 comprises 18 residues. Per germline, CDR1 GTSNPN and CDR2 SVGIG (reference sequence). Losses at the gene ends were 2 bases for V and 1 base for J; bases not matched to a gene: 6. DNA for the CDR3: TGTGCCTGGAGTCGGGACAGGGGGCGAGGGTCCTATAATTCACCCCTCCACTTT. Encoded protein: CAWSRDRGRGSYNSPLHF.

This chain links TRBV27 with TRBJ2-1; 7 positions agree with TRBD1. CDR3 length: 16 amino acids. V lost 6 bases, J lost 0 bases, and 8 bases stayed unmatched. The germline CDR1 and CDR2 sequences are MNHEY and SMNVEV (reference sequence). The CDR3 DNA sequence: TGTGCCAGCAGACAGGAGACAGGGAGCTCCTACAATGAGCAGTTCTTC. Protein product: CASRQETGSSYNEQFF.

The chain's CDR3 is CASSPWADRAETQYF. The CDR3, as DNA: TGTGCCAGCTCACCATGGGCGGACAGGGCCGAGACCCAGTACTTC. The chain joins TRBV18 to TRBJ2-5; TRBD1 agrees at 8 bases. V trimming: 2 bases; J trimming: 5 bases; junction bases outside the gene matches: 7. CDR1 and CDR2 from the germline V gene are KGHSH and LQKENI. CDR3 length: 15 amino acids.

The J gene is TRBJ2-7, the V gene TRBV11-2; 7 positions agree with TRBD1. The CDR3 spans 14 residues. From germline, CDR1 is SGHAT and CDR2 FQNNGV. After removal of 3 bases from V and 4 bases from J, the junction contained 6 bases not matched to a gene. The CDR3 DNA reads as TGTGCCAGCAGCTTGACAGGGTTTTTTTACGAGCAGTACTTC. This sequence encodes CASSLTGFFYEQYF.

This clone was detected once. The chain employs TRBV14 and TRBJ1-1; D gene unclear. The germline CDR1 and CDR2 sequences are SGHDN and FVKESK. This CDR3 contains 12 residues. V dropped 1 base and J dropped 7 bases, with 7 bases sitting between them. CDR3 sequence reads: CASSQGRREAFF. Written as DNA, the CDR3 is TGTGCCAGCAGCCAAGGGAGACGTGAAGCTTTCTTT.

This clone was observed once. The chain employs TRBV30 and TRBJ2-7; 11 nucleotides match TRBD2. In germline, CDR1 is GTSNPN, CDR2 SVGIG (reference sequence). This CDR3 spans 16 amino acids. V was pared by 3 bases and J by 0 bases, with 7 bases of the junction left unmatched. The CDR3 DNA sequence: TGTGCCTGGAGCCTTCGTAGCGGGGGGGCCTCCTACGAGCAGTACTTC. It is translated as CAWSLRSGGASYEQYF.